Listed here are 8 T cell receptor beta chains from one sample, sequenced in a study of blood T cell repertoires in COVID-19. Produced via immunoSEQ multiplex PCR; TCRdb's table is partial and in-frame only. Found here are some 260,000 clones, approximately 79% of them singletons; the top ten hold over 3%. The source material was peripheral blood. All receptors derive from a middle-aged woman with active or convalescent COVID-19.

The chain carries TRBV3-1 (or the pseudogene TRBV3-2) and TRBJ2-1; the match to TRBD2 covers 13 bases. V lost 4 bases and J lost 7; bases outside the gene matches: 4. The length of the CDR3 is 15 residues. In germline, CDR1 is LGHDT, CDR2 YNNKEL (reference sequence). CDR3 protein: CASSPGLAGSNEQFF. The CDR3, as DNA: TGTGCCAGCAGCCCGGGACTAGCGGGGAGTAATGAGCAGTTCTTC.

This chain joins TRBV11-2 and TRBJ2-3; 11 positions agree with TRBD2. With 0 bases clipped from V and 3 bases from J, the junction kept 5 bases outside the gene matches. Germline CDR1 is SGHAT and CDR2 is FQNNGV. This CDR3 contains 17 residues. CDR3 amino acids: CASSLDLSGGATDTQYF. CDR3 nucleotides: TGTGCCAGCAGCTTAGATCTTAGCGGGGGGGCTACAGATACGCAGTATTTT. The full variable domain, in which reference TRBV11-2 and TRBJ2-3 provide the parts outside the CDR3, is EAGVAQSPRYKIIEKRQSVAFWCNPISGHATLYWYQQILGQGPKLLIQFQNNGVVDDSQLPKDRFSAERLKGVDSTLKIQPAKLEDSAVYLCASSLDLSGGATDTQYFGPGTRLTVL.

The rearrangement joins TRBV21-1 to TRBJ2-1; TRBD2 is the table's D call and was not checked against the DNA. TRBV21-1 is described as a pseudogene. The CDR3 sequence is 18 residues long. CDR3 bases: TGTGCCAGCAGCCGGACTAGCGGGGGGCCTCCAAGGATCCATGAGCAGTTCTTC. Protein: CASSRTSGGPPRIHEQFF.

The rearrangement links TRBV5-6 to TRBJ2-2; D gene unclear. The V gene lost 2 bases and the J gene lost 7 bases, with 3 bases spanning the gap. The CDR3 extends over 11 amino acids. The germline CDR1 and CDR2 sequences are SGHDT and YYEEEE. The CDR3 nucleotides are TGTGCCAGCAGCTTCCGCGGGGAGCTGTTTTTT. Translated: CASSFRGELFF.

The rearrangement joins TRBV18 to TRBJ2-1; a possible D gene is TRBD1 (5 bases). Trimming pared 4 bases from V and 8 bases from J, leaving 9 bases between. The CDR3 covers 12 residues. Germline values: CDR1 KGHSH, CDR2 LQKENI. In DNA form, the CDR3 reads TGTGCCAGCTCACTGACAGTCCATGAGCAGTTCTTC. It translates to CASSLTVHEQFF.

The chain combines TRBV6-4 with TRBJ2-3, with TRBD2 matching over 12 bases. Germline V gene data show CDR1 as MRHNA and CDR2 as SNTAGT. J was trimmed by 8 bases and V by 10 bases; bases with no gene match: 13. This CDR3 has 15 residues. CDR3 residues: CATSSSGGAEGTQYF. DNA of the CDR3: TGTGCCACCTCCTCTAGCGGGGGGGCCGAGGGTACGCAGTATTTT.

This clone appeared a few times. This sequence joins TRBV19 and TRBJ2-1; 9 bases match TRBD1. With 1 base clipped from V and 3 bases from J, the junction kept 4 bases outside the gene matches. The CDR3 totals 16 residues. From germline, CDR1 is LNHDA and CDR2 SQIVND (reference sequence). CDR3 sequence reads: CASSIGDRVNYNEQFF. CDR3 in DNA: TGTGCCAGTAGTATAGGGGACAGGGTAAACTACAATGAGCAGTTCTTC.

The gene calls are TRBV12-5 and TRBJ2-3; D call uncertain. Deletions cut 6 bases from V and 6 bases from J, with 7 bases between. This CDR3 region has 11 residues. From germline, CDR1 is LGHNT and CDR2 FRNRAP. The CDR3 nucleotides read TGTGCTAGTGGGAAGAGGGATACGCAGTATTTT. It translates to CASGKRDTQYF.